One and the same sample provided the 2 T cell receptor beta chains below, sequenced in a study of Graves' ophthalmopathy and Graves' hyperthyroidism. The authors amplified TCR beta CDR3 regions from RNA transcripts. RT-PCR with HTBI primers came first, then second-round multiplex PCR. TCRdb fed the multiplex PCR reads into MiXCR, producing one record per CDR3 protein. Of about 220,000 distinct CDR3 sequences in the sample, under 25% were seen once. Sequencing was performed on peripheral blood. Receptors were obtained from a woman aged 45-59 years with Graves' ophthalmopathy.

This clonotype has a count of ten or more. One end of the junction does not line up with germline, which may come from a read error. V and J are TRBV5-1 and TRBJ2-5; D not resolved. The germline V gene encodes CDR1 SGHRS and CDR2 YFSETQ. This CDR3 comprises 11 residues. The CDR3 DNA sequence: TGTGCCAGCAGCTCCCAAGAGACCCAGTACTTC. Amino acids: CASSSQETQYF.

This chain joins TRBV20-1 and TRBJ2-7; weak D call: TRBD2 (6 bases). There are 16 residues in the CDR3. Germline V gene lookup returns CDR1 DFQATT and CDR2 SNEGSKA (reference sequence). V was pared by 3 bases and J by 2 bases, with 20 bases between. CDR3 DNA sequence: TGCAGTGCTAGCCCACTCACTGGACTATTCACCTACGAGCAGTACTTC. Residues: CSASPLTGLFTYEQYF.